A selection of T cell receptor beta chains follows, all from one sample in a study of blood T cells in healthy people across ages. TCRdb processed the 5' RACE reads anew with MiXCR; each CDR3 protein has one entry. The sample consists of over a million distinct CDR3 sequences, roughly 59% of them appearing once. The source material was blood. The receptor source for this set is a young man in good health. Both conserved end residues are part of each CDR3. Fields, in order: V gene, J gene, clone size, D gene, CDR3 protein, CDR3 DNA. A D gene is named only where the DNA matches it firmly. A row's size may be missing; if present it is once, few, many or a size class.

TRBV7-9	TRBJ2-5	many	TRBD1	CASQDRGQETQYF	TGTGCCAGCCAGGACAGGGGCCAAGAGACCCAGTACTTC
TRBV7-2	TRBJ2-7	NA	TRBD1	CTSRPSGQGAYEQYF	TGTACCAGCAGACCCTCCGGACAGGGGGCTTACGAGCAGTACTTC
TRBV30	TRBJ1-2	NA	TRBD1	CAWTADRAEYGYTF	TGTGCCTGGACCGCGGACAGGGCGGAGTATGGCTACACCTTC
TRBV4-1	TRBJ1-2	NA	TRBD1	CASSQERQGGNYGYTF	TGCGCCAGCAGCCAGGAGAGACAGGGAGGGAACTATGGCTACACCTTC
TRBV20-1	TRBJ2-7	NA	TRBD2	CSATRDVAGGPIEQYF	TGCAGTGCTACCCGGGATGTAGCGGGAGGGCCTATCGAGCAGTACTTC
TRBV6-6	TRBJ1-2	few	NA	CATILSGAGVNGYTF	TGTGCCACCATCCTCTCAGGGGCCGGTGTCAATGGCTACACCTTC
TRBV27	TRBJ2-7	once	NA	CASSLRGASEQYF	TGTGCCAGCAGTTTAAGGGGGGCAAGTGAGCAGTACTTC
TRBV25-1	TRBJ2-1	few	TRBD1	CASSESRGPYNEQFF	TGTGCCAGCAGTGAATCTAGGGGGCCCTACAATGAGCAGTTCTTC
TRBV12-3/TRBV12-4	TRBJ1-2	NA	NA	CASSLVRTALGGYTF	TGTGCCAGCAGTTTAGTGAGGACAGCCCTTGGGGGCTACACCTTC
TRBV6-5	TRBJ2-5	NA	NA	CASSYSLSGQETQYF	TGTGCCAGCAGTTACTCGCTTAGCGGCCAAGAGACCCAGTACTTC
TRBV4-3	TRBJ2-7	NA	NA	CASSQDAGDSYEQYF	TGCGCCAGCAGCCAAGACGCTGGGGACTCCTACGAGCAGTACTTC
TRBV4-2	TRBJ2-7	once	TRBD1	CASSQEHRGPSYEQYF	TGTGCCAGCAGCCAAGAACACAGGGGACCCTCCTACGAGCAGTACTTC
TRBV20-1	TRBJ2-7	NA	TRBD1	CSASLRTGGNEQYF	TGCAGTGCTTCCCTCCGGACAGGGGGCAACGAGCAGTACTTC
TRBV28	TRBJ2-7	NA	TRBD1	CASSFPGDRVSSYEQYF	TGTGCCAGCAGTTTCCCTGGGGACAGGGTTAGCTCCTACGAGCAGTACTTC
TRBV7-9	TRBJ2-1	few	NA	CASSLAGSGEQFF	TGTGCCAGCAGCTTAGCAGGTTCGGGAGAGCAGTTCTTC
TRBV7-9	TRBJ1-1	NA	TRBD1	CASSLPGQVWEAFF	TGTGCCAGCAGCTTACCCGGACAGGTGTGGGAAGCTTTCTTT
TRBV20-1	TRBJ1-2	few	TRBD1	CSASFDRGWYGYTF	TGCAGTGCTAGTTTTGACAGGGGATGGTATGGCTACACCTTC
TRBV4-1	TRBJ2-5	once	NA	CASSPGPGQETQYF	TGCGCCAGCAGCCCAGGACCGGGGCAAGAGACCCAGTACTTC